This T cell receptor beta chain was captured by sequencing in a study of blood T cell repertoires in COVID-19. Sequenced by immunoSEQ multiplex PCR; TCRdb stores in-frame clones only, minus some. The sample has about 250,000 clones; under 90% are singletons. Assignments of participants to cohorts depended upon their own reported clinical history. Two negative PCRs, clearance, or symptom resolution were required of recovered Cohort 3 donors. Germline assignment: CDR1 MNHNY and CDR2 SVGAGI (reference sequence). The CDR3 contains 13 residues. Trimming left V 5 bases short and J 6 bases short, with 13 bases between.

This clonotype was sampled from a man aged 18 to 30 who had recovered from COVID-19. The V and J genes are TRBV6-6 and TRBJ1-2, with a possible D match to TRBD1 (6 bases). The source material was PBMCs or T cells enriched from blood (not recorded which). The CDR3 loop is CASSHPDSHGYTF. The CDR3 nucleotides are TGTGCCAGCAGTCATCCGGACAGCCATGGCTACACCTTC.